This TCR beta chain was captured by sequencing in a study of vaccination effects on CD4 cells after COVID-19. Study summary: Two recovered convalescent patients were sampled 16 days and one week pre-vaccination. Study-level findings and limits: Clones arising from infection and from vaccination showed marked clonal contraction late after vaccination.

Before any sequencing was done, the ViraFEST assay used viral peptide pools to expand antigen-specific CD4+ T cells. Following culture for about 11 days, CD4+ T cells were isolated. Infection dated between March and December 2020, before the Alpha, Beta and Delta variants reached the United States. Comment on this clone: The antigen is not known.

The CDR3 covers 11 residues. In germline, CDR1 is KGHSH, CDR2 LQKENI. V was clipped by 6 bases and J by 2 bases, with 3 bases between them. Clones were sequenced by immunoSEQ multiplex PCR, and TCRdb holds only the in-frame ones, with some missing. The repertoire holds approximately 31,000 clones, with under 85% as singletons. The TCR was taken from a human donor who had a prior SARS-CoV-2 infection. The sample in question was CD4+ T cells from PBMCs cultured with a peptide pool, obtained before COVID-19 vaccination. This rearrangement joins TRBV18 to TRBJ2-3; D not certain. The CDR3 protein is CASSYTDTQYF. The CDR3 DNA reads TGTGCCAGCTCGTACACAGATACGCAGTATTTT. Variable domain in full (rest from reference TRBV18 and TRBJ2-3): NAGVMQNPRHLVRRRGQEARLRCSPMKGHSHVYWYRQLPEEGLKFMVYLQKENIIDESGMPKERFSAEFPKEGPSILRIQQVVRGDSAAYFCASSYTDTQYFGPGTRLTVL.